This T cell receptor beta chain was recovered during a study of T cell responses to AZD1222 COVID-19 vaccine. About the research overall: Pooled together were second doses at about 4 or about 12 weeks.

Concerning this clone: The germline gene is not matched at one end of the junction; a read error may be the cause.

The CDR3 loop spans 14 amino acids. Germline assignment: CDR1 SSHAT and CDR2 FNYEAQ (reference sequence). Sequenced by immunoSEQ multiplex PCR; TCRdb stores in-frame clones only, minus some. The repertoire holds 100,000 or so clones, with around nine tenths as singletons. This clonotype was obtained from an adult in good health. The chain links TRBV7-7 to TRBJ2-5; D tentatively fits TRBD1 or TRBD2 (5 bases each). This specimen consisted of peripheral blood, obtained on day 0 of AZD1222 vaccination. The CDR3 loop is CASSLGTNLETQYF. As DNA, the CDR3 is TGTGCTAGCAGCTTGGGGACGAATTTGGAGACCCAGTACTTC.